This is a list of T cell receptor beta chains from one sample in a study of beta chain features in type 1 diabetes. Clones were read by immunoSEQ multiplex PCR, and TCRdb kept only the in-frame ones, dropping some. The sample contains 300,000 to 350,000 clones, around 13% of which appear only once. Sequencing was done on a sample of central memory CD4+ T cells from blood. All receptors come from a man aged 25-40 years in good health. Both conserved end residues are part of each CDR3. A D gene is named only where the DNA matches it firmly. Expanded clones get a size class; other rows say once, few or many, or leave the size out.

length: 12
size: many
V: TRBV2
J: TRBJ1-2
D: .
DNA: TGTGCCAGCAGCCTGACAGCCTATGGCTACACCTTC
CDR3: CASSLTAYGYTF

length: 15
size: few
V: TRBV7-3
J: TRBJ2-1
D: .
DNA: TGTGCCAGCAGCCCAGGGTCTTCCAAGTACAATGAGCAGTTCTTC
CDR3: CASSPGSSKYNEQFF

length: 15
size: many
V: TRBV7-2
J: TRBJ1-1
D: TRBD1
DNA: TGTGCCAGCAGTCAGCCGGGACAGGGAAACACTGAAGCTTTCTTT
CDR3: CASSQPGQGNTEAFF

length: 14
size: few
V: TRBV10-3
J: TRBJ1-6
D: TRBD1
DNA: TGTGCCAGCAGTAACCAGGGGGGGAGGTCACCCCTCCACTTT
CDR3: CASSNQGGRSPLHF

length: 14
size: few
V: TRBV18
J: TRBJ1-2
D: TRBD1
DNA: TGTGCCAGCTCACCGGGACAGGGTATTTGGGGCTACACCTTC
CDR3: CASSPGQGIWGYTF

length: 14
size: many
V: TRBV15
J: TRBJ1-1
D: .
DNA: TGTGCCACCAGCAGAGATCTAACTGACACTGAAGCTTTCTTT
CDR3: CATSRDLTDTEAFF

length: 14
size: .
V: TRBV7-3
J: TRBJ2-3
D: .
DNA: TGTGCCAGCAAAGTGGGGGCGAGCACAGATACGCAGTATTTT
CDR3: CASKVGASTDTQYF

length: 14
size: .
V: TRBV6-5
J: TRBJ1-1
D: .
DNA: TGTGCCAGCAGTTACTCGTCTGTGGCCGCTGAAGCTTTCTTT
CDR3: CASSYSSVAAEAFF

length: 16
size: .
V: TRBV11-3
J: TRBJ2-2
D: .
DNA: TGTGCCAGCAGCCCCTGGCCGGACTCAGGGGCCGGGGAGCTGTTTTTT
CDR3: CASSPWPDSGAGELFF

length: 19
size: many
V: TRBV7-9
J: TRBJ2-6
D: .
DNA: TGTGCCAGCAGCCCCCGTGCGGGCCCTCGAGGCTCTGGGGCCAACGTCCTGACTTTC
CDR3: CASSPRAGPRGSGANVLTF

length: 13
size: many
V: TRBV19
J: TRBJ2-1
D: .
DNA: TGTGCCAGTAGTTCATGGGTCTACAATGAGCAGTTCTTC
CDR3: CASSSWVYNEQFF

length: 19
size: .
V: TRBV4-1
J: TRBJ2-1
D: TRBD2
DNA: TGCGCCAGCAGCCAAGATCGGGGCCCCGGGGCGGGGGGTGGCAATGAGCAGTTCTTC
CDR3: CASSQDRGPGAGGGNEQFF

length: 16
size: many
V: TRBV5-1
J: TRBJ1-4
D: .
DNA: TGCGCCAGCAGCCCCACTCCGGCAGGAACTAATGAAAAACTGTTTTTT
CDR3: CASSPTPAGTNEKLFF

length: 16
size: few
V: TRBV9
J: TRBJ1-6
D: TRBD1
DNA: TGTGCCAGCAGCCTAGGGACAAGGACAGGGCACTCACCCCTCCACTTT
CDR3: CASSLGTRTGHSPLHF

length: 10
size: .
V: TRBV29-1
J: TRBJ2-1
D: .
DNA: TGCAGCGTCTCGCACAATGAGCAGTTCTTC
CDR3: CSVSHNEQFF

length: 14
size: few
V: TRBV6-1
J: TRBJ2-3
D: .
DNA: TGTGCCAGCAGCTCTCTGACGAAGGTAGATACGCAGTATTTT
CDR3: CASSSLTKVDTQYF

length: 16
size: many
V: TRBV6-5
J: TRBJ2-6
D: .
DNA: TGTGCCAGCAGTTACGGGGATTTAGGTGGGGCCAACGTCCTGACTTTC
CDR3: CASSYGDLGGANVLTF

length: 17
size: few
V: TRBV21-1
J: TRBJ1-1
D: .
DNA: TGTGCCAGCAGCCCGAAGGCCATGGCACCAACCACCGATGAAGCTTTCTTT
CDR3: CASSPKAMAPTTDEAFF

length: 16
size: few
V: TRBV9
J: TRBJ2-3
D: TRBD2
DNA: TGTGCCAGCAGCCCTAGGGAGGGGTCCTTCACAGATACGCAGTATTTT
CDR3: CASSPREGSFTDTQYF

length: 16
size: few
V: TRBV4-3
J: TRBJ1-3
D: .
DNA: TGCGCCAGCAGCCAGGTCCAGGGTACCGCTGGAAACACCATATATTTT
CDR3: CASSQVQGTAGNTIYF

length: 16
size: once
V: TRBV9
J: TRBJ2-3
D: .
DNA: TGTGCCAGCAGCGCTGGCGGGCGAGCCCGGACAGATACGCAGTATTTT
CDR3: CASSAGGRARTDTQYF

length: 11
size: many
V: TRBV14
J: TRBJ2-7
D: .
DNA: TGTGCCAGCAGCCAGGACTACGAGCAGTACTTC
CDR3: CASSQDYEQYF

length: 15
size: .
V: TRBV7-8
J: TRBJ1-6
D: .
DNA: TGTGCCAGCGGTTCCGGAGGATGGTATAATTCACCCCTCCACTTT
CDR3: CASGSGGWYNSPLHF

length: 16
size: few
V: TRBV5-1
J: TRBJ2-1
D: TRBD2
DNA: TGCGCCAGCAGCTTGGCGCTCAGCGGGAGTGCGAGTGAGCAGTTCTTC
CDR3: CASSLALSGSASEQFF

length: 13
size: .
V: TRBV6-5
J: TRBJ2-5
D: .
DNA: TGTGCCAGCAGCCCCCGAGGAGGAGAGACCCAGTACTTC
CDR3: CASSPRGGETQYF

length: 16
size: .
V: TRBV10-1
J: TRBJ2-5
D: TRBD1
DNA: TGCGCCAGCAGTGAGTCGACCGGACAGGGAGGAGAGACCCAGTACTTC
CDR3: CASSESTGQGGETQYF

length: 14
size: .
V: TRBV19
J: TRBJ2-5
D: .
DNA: TGTGCCAGTAGTATCGGGGGAATCCAAGAGACCCAGTACTTC
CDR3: CASSIGGIQETQYF

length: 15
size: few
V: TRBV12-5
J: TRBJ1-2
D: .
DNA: TGTGCTAGTGGTTTGGTAGGACGGTCTGGGTATGGCTACACCTTC
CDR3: CASGLVGRSGYGYTF

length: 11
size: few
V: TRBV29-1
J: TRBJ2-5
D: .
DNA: TGCAGCGTCACAGGGTCCGGGTCCCAGTACTTC
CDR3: CSVTGSGSQYF

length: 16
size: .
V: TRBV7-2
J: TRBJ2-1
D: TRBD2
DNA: TGTGCCAGCAGCTTCCAAGGACTAGCGGGGGGTCGAGAGCAGTTCTTC
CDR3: CASSFQGLAGGREQFF

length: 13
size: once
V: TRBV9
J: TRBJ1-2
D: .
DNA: TGTGCCAGCAGCGCCGGGACCGAAGGGGGCTACACCTTC
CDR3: CASSAGTEGGYTF

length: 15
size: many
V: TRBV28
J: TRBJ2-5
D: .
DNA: TGTGCCAGCAGCTCTATGGATCAGTACCAAGAGACCCAGTACTTC
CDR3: CASSSMDQYQETQYF

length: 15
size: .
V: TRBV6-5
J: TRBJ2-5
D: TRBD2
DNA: TGTGCCAGCATTGCCCTAGCGGGGTCACGAGAGACCCAGTACTTC
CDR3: CASIALAGSRETQYF

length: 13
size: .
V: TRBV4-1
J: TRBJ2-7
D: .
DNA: TGCGCCAGCAGCCAAGTGGCAGGAACCGAGCAGTACTTC
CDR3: CASSQVAGTEQYF

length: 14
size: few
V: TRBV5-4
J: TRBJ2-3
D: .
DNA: TGTGCCAGCAGTAGTGGGCGGGAAACAGATACGCAGTATTTT
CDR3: CASSSGRETDTQYF

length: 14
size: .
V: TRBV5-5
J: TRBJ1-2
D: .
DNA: TGTGCCAGCAGCCGTCCTGGGGACGGCTATGGCTACACCTTC
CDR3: CASSRPGDGYGYTF

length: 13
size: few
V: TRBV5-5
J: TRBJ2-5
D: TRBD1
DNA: TGTGCCAGCAGTGCGGACAGGGGAGAGACCCAGTACTTC
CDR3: CASSADRGETQYF

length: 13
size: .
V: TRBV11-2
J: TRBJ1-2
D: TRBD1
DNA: TGTGCCAGCAGCTCTTCCCGGGACAGTGGCTACACCTTC
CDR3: CASSSSRDSGYTF

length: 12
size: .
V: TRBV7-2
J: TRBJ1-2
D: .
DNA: TGTGCCAGCAGCTTACGAGTTGAAGGCTACACCTTC
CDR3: CASSLRVEGYTF

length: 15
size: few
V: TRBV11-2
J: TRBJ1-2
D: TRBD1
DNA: TGTGCCAGCAGCCCGATATCGACAGGGATCTATGGCTACACCTTC
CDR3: CASSPISTGIYGYTF

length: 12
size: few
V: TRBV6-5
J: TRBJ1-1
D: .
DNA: TGTGCCAGCAGTACAGGTTCAACTGAAGCTTTCTTT
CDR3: CASSTGSTEAFF

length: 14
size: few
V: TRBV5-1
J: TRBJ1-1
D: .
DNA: TGCGCCAGCAGCGGTACCGGGAGGAACACTGAAGCTTTCTTT
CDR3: CASSGTGRNTEAFF

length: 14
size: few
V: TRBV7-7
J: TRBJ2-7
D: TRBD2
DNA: TGTGCCAGCAGCCCGACTAGCGGGGGTGGAGAGCAGTACTTC
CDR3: CASSPTSGGGEQYF

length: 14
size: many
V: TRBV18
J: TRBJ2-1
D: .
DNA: TGTGCCAGCTCACCAGGGGTATCCTACAATGAGCAGTTCTTC
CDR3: CASSPGVSYNEQFF